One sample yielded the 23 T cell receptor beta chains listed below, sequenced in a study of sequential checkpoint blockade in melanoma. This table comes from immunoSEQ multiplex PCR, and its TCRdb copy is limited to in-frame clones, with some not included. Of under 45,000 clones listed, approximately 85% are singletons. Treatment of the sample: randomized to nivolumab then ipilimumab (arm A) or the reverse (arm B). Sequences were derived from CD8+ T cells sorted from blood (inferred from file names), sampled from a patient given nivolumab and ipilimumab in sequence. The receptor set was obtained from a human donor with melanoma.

In nucleotides, the CDR3 is TGTGCCAGCAGTTTCCTGGGGAGTGAGAATTCACCCCTCCACTTT. Its protein product is CASSFLGSENSPLHF. The chain joins TRBV28 to TRBJ1-6; D is unresolved. With 3 bases removed from V and 7 bases from J, the gap between germline ends came to 13 bases. The CDR3 covers 15 residues. Germline CDR1 is MDHEN and CDR2 is SYDVKM.

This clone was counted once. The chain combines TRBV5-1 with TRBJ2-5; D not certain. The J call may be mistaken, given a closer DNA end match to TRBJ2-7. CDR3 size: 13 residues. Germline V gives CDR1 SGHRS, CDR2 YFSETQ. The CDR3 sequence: CASSLSATYEQYF. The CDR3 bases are TGCGCCAGCAGCTTGTCCGCTACCTACGAGCAGTACTTC.

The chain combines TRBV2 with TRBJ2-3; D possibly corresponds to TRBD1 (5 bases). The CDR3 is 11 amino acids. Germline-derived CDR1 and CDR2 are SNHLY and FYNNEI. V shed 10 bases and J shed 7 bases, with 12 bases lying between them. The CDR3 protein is CATQGENTQYF. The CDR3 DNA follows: TGTGCCACCCAAGGGGAAAATACGCAGTATTTT.

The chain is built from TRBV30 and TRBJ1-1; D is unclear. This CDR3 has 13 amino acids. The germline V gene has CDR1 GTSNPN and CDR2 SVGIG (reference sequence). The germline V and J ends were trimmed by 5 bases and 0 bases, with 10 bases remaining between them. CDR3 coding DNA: TGTGCCTGGGGTGCAGTTCTGAACACTGAAGCTTTCTTT. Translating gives CAWGAVLNTEAFF.

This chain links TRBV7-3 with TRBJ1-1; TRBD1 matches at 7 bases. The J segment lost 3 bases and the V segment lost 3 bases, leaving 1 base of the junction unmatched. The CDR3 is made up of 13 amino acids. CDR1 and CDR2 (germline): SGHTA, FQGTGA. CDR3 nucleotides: TGTGCCAGCAGCTTGCAGGGGGACACTGAAGCTTTCTTT. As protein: CASSLQGDTEAFF.

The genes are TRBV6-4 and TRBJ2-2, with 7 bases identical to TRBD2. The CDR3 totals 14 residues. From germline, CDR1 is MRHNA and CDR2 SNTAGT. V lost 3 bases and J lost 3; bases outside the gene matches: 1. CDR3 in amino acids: CASSESGDTGELFF. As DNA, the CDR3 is TGTGCCAGCAGTGAAAGCGGGGACACCGGGGAGCTGTTTTTT.

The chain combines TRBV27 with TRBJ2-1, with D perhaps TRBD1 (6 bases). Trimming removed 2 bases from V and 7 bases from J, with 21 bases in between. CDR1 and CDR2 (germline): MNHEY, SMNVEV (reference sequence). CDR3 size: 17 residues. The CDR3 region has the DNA TGTGCCAGCAGTTTAATAAGGGCACAGGGTCCCGGGAATGAGCAGTTCTTC. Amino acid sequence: CASSLIRAQGPGNEQFF.

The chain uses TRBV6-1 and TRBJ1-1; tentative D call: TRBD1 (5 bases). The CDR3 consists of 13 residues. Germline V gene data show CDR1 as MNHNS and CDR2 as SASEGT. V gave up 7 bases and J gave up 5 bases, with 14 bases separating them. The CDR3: CASIQGVGTEAFF. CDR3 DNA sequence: TGTGCCAGCATTCAGGGTGTGGGAACTGAAGCTTTCTTT.

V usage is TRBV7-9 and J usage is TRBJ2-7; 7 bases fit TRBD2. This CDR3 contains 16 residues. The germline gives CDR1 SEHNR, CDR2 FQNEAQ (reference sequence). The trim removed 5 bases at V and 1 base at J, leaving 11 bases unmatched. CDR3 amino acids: CASSPPSGLPSYEQYF. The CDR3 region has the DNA TGTGCCAGCAGCCCACCCTCGGGACTACCTTCCTACGAGCAGTACTTC.

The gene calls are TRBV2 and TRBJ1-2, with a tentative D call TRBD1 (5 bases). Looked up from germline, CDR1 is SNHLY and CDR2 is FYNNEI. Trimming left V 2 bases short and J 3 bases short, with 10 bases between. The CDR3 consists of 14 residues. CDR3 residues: CASSELRVDYGYTF. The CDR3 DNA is TGTGCCAGCAGTGAACTCAGGGTCGACTATGGCTACACCTTC.

The CDR3 region has the DNA TGTGCCATCAAAACGCGGGTTCCAGATACGCAGTATTTT. Encoded protein: CAIKTRVPDTQYF. The chain joins TRBV2 to TRBJ2-3; D is possibly TRBD2 (5 bases). The CDR3 covers 13 residues. CDR1 SNHLY and CDR2 FYNNEI come from the germline V gene. Trimming pared 10 bases from V and 4 bases from J, leaving 15 bases between. Looking up the rest from reference TRBV2 and TRBJ2-3 gives the full variable domain: EPEVTQTPSHQVTQMGQEVILRCVPISNHLYFYWYRQILGQKVEFLVSFYNNEISEKSEIFDDQFSVERPDGSNFTLKIRSTKLEDSAMYFCAIKTRVPDTQYFGPGTRLTVL.

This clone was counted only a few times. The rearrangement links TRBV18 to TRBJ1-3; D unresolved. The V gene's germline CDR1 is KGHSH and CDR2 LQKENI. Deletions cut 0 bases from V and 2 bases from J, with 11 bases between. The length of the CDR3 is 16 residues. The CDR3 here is CASSPPDRVPGNTIYF. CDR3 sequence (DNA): TGTGCCAGCTCACCACCGGATCGGGTTCCTGGAAACACCATATATTTT.

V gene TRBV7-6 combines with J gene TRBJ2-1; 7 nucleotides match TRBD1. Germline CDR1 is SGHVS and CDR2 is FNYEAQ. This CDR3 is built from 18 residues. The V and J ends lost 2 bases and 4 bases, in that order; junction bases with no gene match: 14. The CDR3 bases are TGTGCCAGCAGCTTAAATACCAACCAGGGACAGACTTACAATGAGCAGTTCTTC. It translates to CASSLNTNQGQTYNEQFF.

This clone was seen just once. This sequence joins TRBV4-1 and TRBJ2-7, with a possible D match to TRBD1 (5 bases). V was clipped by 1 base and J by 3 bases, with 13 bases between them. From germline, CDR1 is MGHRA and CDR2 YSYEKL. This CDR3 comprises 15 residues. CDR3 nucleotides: TGCGCCAGCAGCCAAGCGGAACGGACAATCTACGAGCAGTACTTC. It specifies CASSQAERTIYEQYF.

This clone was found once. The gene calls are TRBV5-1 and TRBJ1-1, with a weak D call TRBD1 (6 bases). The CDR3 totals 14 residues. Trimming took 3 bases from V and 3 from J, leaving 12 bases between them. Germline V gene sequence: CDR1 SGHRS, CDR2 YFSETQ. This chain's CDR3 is CASSWTDPDTEAFF. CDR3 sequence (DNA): TGCGCCAGCAGCTGGACAGATCCAGACACTGAAGCTTTCTTT.

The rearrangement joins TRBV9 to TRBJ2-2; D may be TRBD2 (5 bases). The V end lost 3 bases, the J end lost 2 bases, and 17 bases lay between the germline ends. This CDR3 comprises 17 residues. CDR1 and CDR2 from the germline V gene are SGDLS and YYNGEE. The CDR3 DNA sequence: TGTGCCAGCAGCGCTCCCAGCGGACGGACCAACACCGGGGAGCTGTTTTTT. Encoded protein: CASSAPSGRTNTGELFF.

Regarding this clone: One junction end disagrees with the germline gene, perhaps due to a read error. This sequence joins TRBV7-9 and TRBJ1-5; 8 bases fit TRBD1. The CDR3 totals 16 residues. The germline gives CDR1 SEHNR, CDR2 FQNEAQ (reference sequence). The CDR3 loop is CASSRGQGVSDQPQHF. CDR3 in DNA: TGTGCCAGCAGCCGAGGACAGGGCGTTAGCGATCAGCCCCAGCATTTT.

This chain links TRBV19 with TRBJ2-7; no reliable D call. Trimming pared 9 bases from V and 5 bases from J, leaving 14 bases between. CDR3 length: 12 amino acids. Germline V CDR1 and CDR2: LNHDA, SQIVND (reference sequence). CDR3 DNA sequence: TGTGCCAGCAGAAGCGTATCTAACGAGCAGTACTTC. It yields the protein CASRSVSNEQYF. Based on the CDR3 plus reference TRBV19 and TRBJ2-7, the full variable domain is DGGITQSPKYLFRKEGQNVTLSCEQNLNHDAMYWYRQDPGQGLRLIYYSQIVNDFQKGDIAEGYSVSREKKESFPLTVTSAQKNPTAFYLCASRSVSNEQYFGPGTRLTVT.

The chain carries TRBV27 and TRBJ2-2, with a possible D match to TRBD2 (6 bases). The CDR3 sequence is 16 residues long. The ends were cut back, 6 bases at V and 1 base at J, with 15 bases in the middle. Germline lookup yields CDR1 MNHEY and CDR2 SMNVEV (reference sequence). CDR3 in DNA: TGTGCCAGCAGACTCTCCGGGAGATGGAACACCGGGGAGCTGTTTTTT. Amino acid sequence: CASRLSGRWNTGELFF.

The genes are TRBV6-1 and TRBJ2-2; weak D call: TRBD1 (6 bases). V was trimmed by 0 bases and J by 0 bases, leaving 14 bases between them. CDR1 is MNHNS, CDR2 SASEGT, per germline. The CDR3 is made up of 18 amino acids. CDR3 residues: CASSEAAEQGPNTGELFF. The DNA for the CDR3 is TGTGCCAGCAGTGAAGCCGCCGAACAGGGCCCGAACACCGGGGAGCTGTTTTTT.

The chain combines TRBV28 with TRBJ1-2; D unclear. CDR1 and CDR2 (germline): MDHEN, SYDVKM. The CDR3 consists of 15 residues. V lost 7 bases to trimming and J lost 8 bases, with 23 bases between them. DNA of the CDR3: TGTGCCAGCACCCACCCCCGGGAGACCCTAAAAGGCTACACCTTC. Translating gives CASTHPRETLKGYTF.

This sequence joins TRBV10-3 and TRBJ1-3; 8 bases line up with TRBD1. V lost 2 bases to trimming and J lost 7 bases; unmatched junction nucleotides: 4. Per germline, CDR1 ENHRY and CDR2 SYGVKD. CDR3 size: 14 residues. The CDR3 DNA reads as TGTGCCATCAGTGAGGGACAGGGCGTGAACACCATATATTTT. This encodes CAISEGQGVNTIYF.

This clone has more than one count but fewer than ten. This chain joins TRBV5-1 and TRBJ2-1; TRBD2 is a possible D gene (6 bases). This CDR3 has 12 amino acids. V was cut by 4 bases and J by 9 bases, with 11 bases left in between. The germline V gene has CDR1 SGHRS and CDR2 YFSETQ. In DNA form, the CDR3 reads TGCGCCAGCAGCGCCCCCGGGAGTGAGCAGTTCTTC. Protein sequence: CASSAPGSEQFF.